This T cell receptor beta chain comes out of a study of T-cell reconstitution after alpha-beta-depleted transplantation in children. As for this clonotype: The antigen is undetermined.

The library targeted TCRbeta and was prepared with unique molecular identifiers. TCRdb analysed the PCR reads with MiXCR anew, one entry per CDR3 protein. The sample consists of fewer than 550,000 distinct CDR3 sequences, about an eighth of them appearing once. Overall study findings and caveats: Recipient T cells and thymic progenitors that survived were the source of the high TCRbeta diversity seen at day 60 in some patients. Expanded graft clones, several hundred of them, were reportedly the source of alpha-beta T cells about two months after transplant. After one year, T-cell counts and TCRbeta diversity mostly came from new T cells.

This specimen was PBMCs, mostly from graft donor cells, taken 180 days after TCRalphabeta/CD19-depleted stem cell transplant. This receptor was identified in a female patient aged 2-9 years who had a stem cell transplant for aplastic anemia, so the T cells may come from the graft donor.

CDR3 nucleotide sequence: TGCAGTGCTAGACCGTCCGACTCAAGCTCCTACAATGAGCAGTTCTTC. Translating it yields CSARPSDSSSYNEQFF. The genes are TRBV20-1 and TRBJ2-1, with no clear D. V was clipped by 2 bases and J by 0 bases, with 14 bases between them. The CDR3 consists of 16 residues. CDR1 and CDR2 from the germline V gene are DFQATT and SNEGSKA (reference sequence).